Sequencing of this T cell receptor beta chain was carried out in a study of beta chain features in type 1 diabetes. Study-level points and caveats: Insertion counts at VDJ junctions were lower in type 1 diabetes patients, who also showed more deletions there. Patients' naive, central memory and regulatory TCRB repertoires appeared more alike than those of healthy donors. Any HLA type influence on TCRB rearrangement was left unresolved here.

Donors underwent one heparinised blood draw, about 0.12 L on average. The authors reverse transcribed all of the isolated RNA, so sequencing captured expressed TCRB transcripts. Assay: immunoSEQ multiplex PCR; the TCRdb copy retains only in-frame clones and omits some. The data show around 300,000 clones, around 7.3% seen once. This clone has a handful of counts. What it binds is not known. Germline V gene data show CDR1 as SGDLS and CDR2 as YYNGEE. V trimming: 2 bases; J trimming: 7 bases; junction bases outside the gene matches: 3. The CDR3 covers 13 residues. Specimen: central memory CD4+ T cells from blood. V usage is TRBV9 and J usage is TRBJ1-5; TRBD1 aligns across 7 bases. This clonotype was obtained from a woman between 18 and 29 years old in good health. The CDR3 region is CASSVQGDQPQHF. For the CDR3, the DNA is TGTGCCAGCAGCGTGCAGGGGGACCAGCCCCAGCATTTT.